These T cell receptor beta chains were read from a single sample in a study of blood T cell repertoires in COVID-19. Only in-frame clones appear in the TCRdb table, and some are missing; sequencing was by immunoSEQ multiplex PCR. Counted here are some 58,000 clones, around nine tenths occurring once; the ten biggest clones make up approximately 4%. The sequenced sample was peripheral blood. These receptors came from a man in his forties or fifties with acute or convalescent COVID-19. Each CDR3 is given with its conserved first and last residue. The order of the fields is D gene, clone size, V gene, J gene, CDR3 protein, CDR3 DNA. A D gene is named only where the DNA matches it firmly. Clone size, where shown, is once, few, many, or a class for clones that have expanded.

>-|once|TRBV5-1|TRBJ1-4
CASSLVGGRGEKLFF
TGCGCCAGCAGCTTGGTTGGGGGGCGGGGGGAAAAACTGTTTTTT
>TRBD2|-|TRBV3-1/TRBV3-2|TRBJ2-7
CASSQVRGAPNEQYF
TGTGCCAGCAGCCAAGTGCGGGGGGCCCCCAACGAGCAGTACTTC
>TRBD1|once|TRBV7-9|TRBJ1-6
CASSDDRGTSPLHF
TGTGCCAGCAGCGACGACAGGGGAACCTCACCCCTCCACTTT
>TRBD2|-|TRBV7-2|TRBJ2-3
CASSLVWLAGKSTDTQYF
TGTGCCAGCAGCTTAGTCTGGCTAGCGGGGAAGAGCACAGATACGCAGTATTTT
>TRBD1|-|TRBV27|TRBJ1-2
CASKTGGGYTF
TGTGCCAGCAAAACAGGGGGTGGCTACACCTTC
>TRBD2|-|TRBV28|TRBJ2-3
CASRTAGVSTDTQYF
TGTGCCAGCAGAACAGCGGGAGTCAGCACAGATACGCAGTATTTT
>-|-|TRBV12-3/TRBV12-4|TRBJ1-2
CASSLAGSYGYTF
TGTGCCAGCAGTTTAGCGGGCAGCTATGGCTACACCTTC
>-|-|TRBV5-1|TRBJ1-2
CASSPDPREGGFGYTF
TGCGCCAGCAGCCCCGACCCCAGGGAAGGAGGGTTTGGCTACACCTTC
>-|-|TRBV7-9|TRBJ2-3
CASREQGRGDTQYF
TGTGCCAGCAGAGAACAGGGCCGGGGAGATACGCAGTATTTT
>TRBD1|-|TRBV20-1|TRBJ1-2
CSADRGRGYTF
TGCAGTGCAGACAGGGGGCGCGGCTACACCTTC
>-|-|TRBV11-2|TRBJ2-7
CASSSHTNADEQYF
TGTGCCAGCAGCTCCCATACCAACGCGGACGAGCAGTACTTC
>TRBD2|-|TRBV11-2|TRBJ2-7
CASSQGMASGTYEQYF
TGTGCCAGCAGCCAGGGAATGGCTAGCGGTACCTACGAGCAGTACTTC
>TRBD2|-|TRBV27|TRBJ2-7
CASTPGTSGNSYEQYF
TGTGCCAGCACTCCAGGGACTAGCGGGAACTCCTACGAGCAGTACTTC
>-|-|TRBV6-6|TRBJ1-1
CASRRSVEDTEAFF
TGTGCCAGCAGGCGCTCAGTGGAGGACACTGAAGCTTTCTTT
>TRBD1|-|TRBV5-1|TRBJ1-2
CASSQGQLYGYTF
TGCGCCAGCAGCCAGGGACAGCTCTATGGCTACACCTTC